These T cell receptor beta chains were read from a single sample in a study of T cells in Graves' hyperthyroidism and ophthalmopathy. From the multiplex PCR reads, TCRdb called clonotypes with MiXCR, one entry per CDR3 protein. The sample has over 700,000 distinct CDR3 sequences; roughly a third are singletons. Sample: blood. Receptors originate from a middle-aged woman with Graves' hyperthyroidism. CDR3s include the opening cysteine and the closing phenylalanine or tryptophan. Fields, in order: V gene, J gene, D gene, clone size, CDR3 DNA, CDR3 protein. The D gene is left open where the match is weak. Rows may omit the clone size; those that give it use once, few, many or a size class.

>TRBV6-6|TRBJ1-2|-|-
TGTGCCAGCAGCCAACCAGTACTGGGGGACGTAGGGCGTGGCTACACCTTC
CASSQPVLGDVGRGYTF
>TRBV2|TRBJ1-5|-|once
TGTGCCAGCACCGACAGGAGGCAACATCAGCCCCAGCATTTT
CASTDRRQHQPQHF
>TRBV5-4|TRBJ1-1|-|-
TGTGCCAGCAGCTTCCACTTAACCGACAGCCCTAACACTGAAGCTTTCTTT
CASSFHLTDSPNTEAFF
>TRBV15|TRBJ1-2|-|many
TGTGCCACCAGCAGAGATCCCAGGGACCAATATGGCTACACCTTC
CATSRDPRDQYGYTF
>TRBV10-3|TRBJ1-2|TRBD1|many
TGTGCCATCAGTGAGTCGGCCCAGGGGGGCGTGGATGGCTACACCTTC
CAISESAQGGVDGYTF
>TRBV19|TRBJ2-5|-|many
TGTGCCAGTAGTATCCCCAGCGTGGAGACCCTGTACTTC
CASSIPSVETLYF
>TRBV19|TRBJ1-5|TRBD1|-
TGTGCCAGTAGTTTATCACAGGGGGAACAGCCCCAGCATTTT
CASSLSQGEQPQHF
>TRBV12-3/TRBV12-4|TRBJ1-5|TRBD1|few
TGTGCCAGCATCCCGGGCGGGACAGGGGTAAATCAGCCCCAGCATTTT
CASIPGGTGVNQPQHF
>TRBV10-3|TRBJ2-6|-|many
TGTGCCATCAGTGAGTCGGTGGGGAGTGGGGCCAACGTCCTGACTTTC
CAISESVGSGANVLTF
>TRBV7-3|TRBJ2-5|TRBD2|-
TGTGCCAGCAGCGTTCTCCCGGGACTAGCCACGGAGACCCAGTACTTC
CASSVLPGLATETQYF
>TRBV20-1|TRBJ2-7|-|once
TGCAGTGCTAGCACAGGGAGCACCTACGAGCAGTACTTC
CSASTGSTYEQYF
>TRBV20-1|TRBJ1-5|-|many
TGCAGTGCTAGGCTTTCGGGACTTACGGGCCAGCCCCAGCATTTT
CSARLSGLTGQPQHF
>TRBV7-2|TRBJ1-6|-|-
TGTGCCAGTAGTCCTCGGGCGGGGAATTCACCCCTCCACTTT
CASSPRAGNSPLHF
>TRBV15|TRBJ1-2|TRBD1|many
TGTGCCACCAGCAGAGGTGACAGGGGGCGGGATGGCTACACCTTC
CATSRGDRGRDGYTF
>TRBV4-1|TRBJ2-6|-|many
TGCGCCAGCAGCCGAGGTGGCGGAAACTCTGGGGCCAACGTCCTGACTTTC
CASSRGGGNSGANVLTF
>TRBV7-2|TRBJ1-1|TRBD1|-
TGTGCCAGCAGCTTAGGGGGACAGGGGCTCACTGAAGCTTTCTTT
CASSLGGQGLTEAFF
>TRBV19|TRBJ2-7|TRBD1|-
TGTGCCAGTAGCCGAGCCGGGACAGAATCTTCCTACGAGCAGTACTTC
CASSRAGTESSYEQYF
>TRBV7-9|TRBJ1-1|-|many
TGTGCCAGCAGCCAACGAGTGGGGGGGATCGCTTTCTTT
CASSQRVGGIAFF
>TRBV29-1|TRBJ1-4|-|-
TGCAGCGGTGGGGGGCTATTTGATTCAACTAATGAAAAACTGTTTTTT
CSGGGLFDSTNEKLFF
>TRBV6-5|TRBJ2-5|-|-
TGTGCCAGCAGATCCCTAGGGGCAATTCAGGAGACCCAGTACTTC
CASRSLGAIQETQYF
>TRBV7-3|TRBJ1-1|-|few
TGTGCCAGCAGCTTATATAAGATCACTGAAGCTTTCTTT
CASSLYKITEAFF
>TRBV6-2/TRBV6-3|TRBJ1-5|-|-
TGTGTCAGTGGAGATAGCAATCAGCCCCAGCATTTT
CVSGDSNQPQHF
>TRBV29-1|TRBJ1-2|-|many
TGCAGCGTTGATTTCGGCAGTAACTATGGCTACACCTTC
CSVDFGSNYGYTF
>TRBV5-4|TRBJ1-2|TRBD1|-
TGTGCCAGCAGCTTACAGGGGCGGGAGGAGTATGGCTACACCTTC
CASSLQGREEYGYTF
>TRBV20-1|TRBJ2-3|-|-
TGCAGTGCCAAAAGCACAGATACGCAGTATTTT
CSAKSTDTQYF
>TRBV7-7|TRBJ2-5|-|many
TGTGCTAGCAGCTCGACAGGCACTAGCCGAGGGACCCAGTACTTC
CASSSTGTSRGTQYF
>TRBV19|TRBJ1-5|-|-
TGTGCCAGTAGTATTGGGGTCTGGAACAGCTTTTACCATCAGCCCCAGCATTTT
CASSIGVWNSFYHQPQHF
>TRBV15|TRBJ1-1|-|-
TGTGCCACCAGCAGCCGTGGATCCCCGGCCACTGAAGCTTTCTTT
CATSSRGSPATEAFF
>TRBV5-1|TRBJ2-5|-|few
TGCGCCAGCAGCTCGTTCCGGGACTCAGAGGGCCAGTACTTC
CASSSFRDSEGQYF
>TRBV5-6|TRBJ2-7|-|-
TGTGCCAGCAGCTTGGTCGCAGGGGTGGCCGGCGAGCAGTACTTC
CASSLVAGVAGEQYF
>TRBV20-1|TRBJ1-5|-|many
TGCAGTGCTAGAGGGAGCGATGGGCAGCCCCAGCATTTT
CSARGSDGQPQHF
>TRBV20-1|TRBJ2-2|TRBD2|-
TGCAGTGCTAGAGGTTTAGCGGGGCCTGGAGGGGAGCTGTTTTTT
CSARGLAGPGGELFF
>TRBV2|TRBJ1-1|-|many
TGTGCCAGCAGTGAAATGGGTAGGGGCTTGGGCACTGAAGCTTTCTTT
CASSEMGRGLGTEAFF
>TRBV29-1|TRBJ1-1|-|-
TGCAGCGTTGAAAGGGGGGCGGGAGTGGGAGACACTGAAGCTTTCTTT
CSVERGAGVGDTEAFF
>TRBV9|TRBJ2-5|-|-
TGTGCCAGCAGCCCCTCGACCTCCCAAGAGACCCAGTACTTC
CASSPSTSQETQYF